The rows below give T cell receptor beta chains drawn from one sample of a study of regulatory T cells in long-lasting Graves disease. MiXCR was run by TCRdb on the multiplex PCR reads, yielding one entry per CDR3 protein. The sample includes about 620,000 distinct CDR3 sequences, about 15% of them seen just once. This sample also belongs to another study, concerning T cells in Graves' hyperthyroidism and ophthalmopathy.

The sequencing here drew on peripheral blood mononuclear cells (PBMCs), taken at new diagnosis, from a patient treated with antithyroid drugs. These receptors were taken from a woman in her twenties or thirties with Graves disease. Both conserved end residues are part of each CDR3. The D gene is left open where the match is weak. Only some rows state a clone size, as once, few, many or a class for expanded clones.

d_call | j_call | v_call | clone_size | cdr3_nt | cdr3_aa
TRBD1 | TRBJ2-7 | TRBV11-2 | many | TGTGCCAGCAGCTCAAGCTTATCCGGGACAGTATACGAGCAGTACTTC | CASSSSLSGTVYEQYF
TRBD1 | TRBJ2-1 | TRBV5-1 | many | TGCGCCAGCAGCTTGGCCGGGACAGGGTTCAATGAGCAGTTCTTC | CASSLAGTGFNEQFF
NA | TRBJ2-5 | TRBV18 | few | TGTGCCAGCTCACCGCCCCAGGGAGGAGACCTACAAGAGACCCAGTACTTC | CASSPPQGGDLQETQYF
NA | TRBJ1-1 | TRBV20-1 | NA | TGCAGTGCTAGAGAGGGTAGAGCGAACACTGAAGCTTTCTTT | CSAREGRANTEAFF
NA | TRBJ2-2 | TRBV15 | many | TGTGCCACCAGCAGAGCACAGGAAAACACCGGGGAGCTGTTTTTT | CATSRAQENTGELFF
NA | TRBJ2-1 | TRBV6-2/TRBV6-3 | NA | TGTGCCAGCAGTCCATTTAGCGAGAACAATGAGCAGTTCTTC | CASSPFSENNEQFF
NA | TRBJ1-4 | TRBV12-3/TRBV12-4 | many | TGTGCCAGCAGTTTACGGGGCGTTGCAACTAATGAAAAACTGTTTTTT | CASSLRGVATNEKLFF
TRBD2 | TRBJ2-2 | TRBV6-1 | few | TGTGCCAGCAGTGGGCTGCAGGGACTAGCGGGAGTTGGCACCGGGGAGCTGTTTTTT | CASSGLQGLAGVGTGELFF
TRBD1 | TRBJ1-2 | TRBV6-1 | many | TGTGCCAGCAGTGAAGATCCAGGGGGCTATGGCTACACCTTC | CASSEDPGGYGYTF
NA | TRBJ1-2 | TRBV5-1 | many | TGCGCCAGCAGCTTGGACTCAGGGGATCCCTATGGCTACACCTTC | CASSLDSGDPYGYTF
NA | TRBJ2-2 | TRBV28 | NA | TGTGCCAGCAGTTTAATGTCGGCGACCGGGGAGCTGTTTTTT | CASSLMSATGELFF
NA | TRBJ1-2 | TRBV5-1 | NA | TGCGCCAGCAGCCGCCGGGTCCCGGCGGTTGGGGGCTACACCTTC | CASSRRVPAVGGYTF
NA | TRBJ2-1 | TRBV20-1 | few | TGCAGTCTATCTACGGTGGGCTCCTACAATGAGCAGTTCTTC | CSLSTVGSYNEQFF
NA | TRBJ1-2 | TRBV29-1 | many | TGCAGCGTTGAAAACTATGGCTACACCTTC | CSVENYGYTF
TRBD2 | TRBJ2-1 | TRBV27 | NA | TGTGCCAGCAGTTTTGGGTTGACTAGCGGGATCAGGGATGAGCAGTTCTTC | CASSFGLTSGIRDEQFF
NA | TRBJ1-4 | TRBV7-3 | many | TGTGCCAGCAATATGACAGGTGATGAAAAACTGTTTTTT | CASNMTGDEKLFF
NA | TRBJ2-2 | TRBV3-1 | few | TGTGCCAGCAGCCAACAGGGTCTAGGCACCGGGGAGCTGTTTTTT | CASSQQGLGTGELFF
TRBD2 | TRBJ2-5 | TRBV28 | NA | TGTGCCAGCAGTGTGTCTAGCGGAGGGAAAGAGACCCAGTACTTC | CASSVSSGGKETQYF
NA | TRBJ2-5 | TRBV6-5 | many | TGTGCCAGCAGTTCAGGACGGACGATCTTGACGGGCCAGTACTTC | CASSSGRTILTGQYF
TRBD2 | TRBJ2-1 | TRBV28 | once | TGTGCCAGCAGTTCCCGTTTATTGAGTTCGAGCGGGGATTACAATGAGCAGTTCTTC | CASSSRLLSSSGDYNEQFF
TRBD1 | TRBJ2-5 | TRBV7-2 | many | TGTGCCAGCAGCACCCGACAGGGGCTAGCGAAGACCCAGTACTTC | CASSTRQGLAKTQYF
NA | TRBJ1-5 | TRBV11-2 | few | TGTGCCAGCAGCTCTGATCCGGAACAGCCCCAGCATTTT | CASSSDPEQPQHF
NA | TRBJ1-6 | TRBV30 | NA | TGTGCCTGGAGACGAGGCCAACCCAATTCACCCCTCCACTTT | CAWRRGQPNSPLHF
TRBD1 | TRBJ1-1 | TRBV4-1 | few | TGCGCCAGCAGCCGAGAGACAGGGTCCACTGAAGCTTTCTTT | CASSRETGSTEAFF
NA | TRBJ2-1 | TRBV5-1 | NA | TGCGCCAGCAGCCCGGAGGGACGGAGATCGGTTGTAGGATACAATGAGCAGTTCTTC | CASSPEGRRSVVGYNEQFF
NA | TRBJ2-3 | TRBV12-3/TRBV12-4 | many | TGTGCCAGCGGGACTCGCGGAAGTAGCACAGATACGCAGTATTTT | CASGTRGSSTDTQYF
TRBD2 | TRBJ2-7 | TRBV6-1 | many | TGTGCCAGCAACCCGCCTAGCGGTTCCTACGAGCAGTACTTC | CASNPPSGSYEQYF
TRBD2 | TRBJ2-3 | TRBV6-1 | many | TGTGCCAGCAGAATATCCCTAGCGGGAACAGATACGCAGTATTTT | CASRISLAGTDTQYF
NA | TRBJ2-5 | TRBV7-7 | once | TGTGCTAGCAGCTTAGTGGCAGGGGGGTACGAGGCCCAGTACTTC | CASSLVAGGYEAQYF
NA | TRBJ2-5 | TRBV12-3/TRBV12-4 | many | TGTGCCAGCAGCCCAGGACAGCCAGAGACCCAGTACTTC | CASSPGQPETQYF
TRBD2 | TRBJ2-7 | TRBV12-3/TRBV12-4 | many | TGTGCCAGCAGTTTTTCTAGCGGGAGTAACTACGAGCAGTACTTC | CASSFSSGSNYEQYF
TRBD1 | TRBJ2-3 | TRBV20-1 | few | TGCAGTGCCGAACAGGGGGGAGCTGCCCTGTTTATGTTAGATACGCAGTATTTT | CSAEQGGAALFMLDTQYF
NA | TRBJ1-1 | TRBV28 | many | TGTGCCAGCAGTTTATACTGGGGTGGGAACACTGAAGCTTTCTTT | CASSLYWGGNTEAFF
NA | TRBJ2-1 | TRBV7-3 | few | TGTGCCAGCAGCTTACACGGGAATGAGCAGTTCTTC | CASSLHGNEQFF
NA | TRBJ2-1 | TRBV15 | many | TGTGCCACCAGCAGAACCAGGGATTCGCAAAACAATGAGCAGTTCTTC | CATSRTRDSQNNEQFF
TRBD2 | TRBJ2-2 | TRBV20-1 | NA | TGCAGTGCTAGGAGAGCGGGAGTCGGGAACACCGGGGAGCTGTTTTTT | CSARRAGVGNTGELFF
TRBD1 | TRBJ1-1 | TRBV28 | many | TGTGCCAGCACCTTGGGGACAGGGGGAGTTGGGACTGAAGCTTTCTTT | CASTLGTGGVGTEAFF